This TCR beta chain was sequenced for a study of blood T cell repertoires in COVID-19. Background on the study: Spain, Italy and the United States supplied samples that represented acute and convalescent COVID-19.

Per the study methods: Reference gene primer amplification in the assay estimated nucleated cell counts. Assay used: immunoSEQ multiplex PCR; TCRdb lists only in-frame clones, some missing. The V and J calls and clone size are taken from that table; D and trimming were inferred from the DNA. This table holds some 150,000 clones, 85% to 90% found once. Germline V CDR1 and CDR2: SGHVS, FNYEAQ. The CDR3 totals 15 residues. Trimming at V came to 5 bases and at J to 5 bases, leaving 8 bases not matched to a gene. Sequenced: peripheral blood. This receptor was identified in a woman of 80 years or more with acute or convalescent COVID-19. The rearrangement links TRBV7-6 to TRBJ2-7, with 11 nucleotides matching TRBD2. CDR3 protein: CASSHQLAGVHEQYF. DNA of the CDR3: TGTGCCAGCAGCCACCAACTAGCGGGGGTTCACGAGCAGTACTTC.